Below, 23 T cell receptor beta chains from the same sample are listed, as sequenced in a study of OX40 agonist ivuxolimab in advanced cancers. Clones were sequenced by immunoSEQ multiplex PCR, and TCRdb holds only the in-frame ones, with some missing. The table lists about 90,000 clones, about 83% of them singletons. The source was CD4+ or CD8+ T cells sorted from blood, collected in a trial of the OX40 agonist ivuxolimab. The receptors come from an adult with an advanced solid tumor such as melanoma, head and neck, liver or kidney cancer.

The CDR3 sequence: CAWSVDRDSPLHF. Written as DNA, the CDR3 is TGTGCCTGGAGTGTAGACAGGGATTCACCCCTCCACTTT. V gene TRBV30 combines with J gene TRBJ1-6; 7 bases are a match to TRBD1. Per the germline V gene, CDR1 is GTSNPN and CDR2 is SVGIG (reference sequence). J was trimmed by 8 bases and V by 0 bases; bases with no gene match: 1. This CDR3 has 13 residues.

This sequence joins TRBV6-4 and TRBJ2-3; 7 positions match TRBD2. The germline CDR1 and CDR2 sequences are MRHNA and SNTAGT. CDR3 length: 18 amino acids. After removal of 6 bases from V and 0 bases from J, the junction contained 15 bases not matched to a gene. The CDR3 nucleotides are TGTGCCAGCAGCGAGCGGGAATCCAGCGGTCCTAGCACAGATACGCAGTATTTT. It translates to CASSERESSGPSTDTQYF.

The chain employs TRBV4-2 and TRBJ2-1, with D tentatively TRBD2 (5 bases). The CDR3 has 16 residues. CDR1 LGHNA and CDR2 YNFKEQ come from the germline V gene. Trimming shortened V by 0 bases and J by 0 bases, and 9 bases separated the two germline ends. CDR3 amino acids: CASSQDQAGSYNEQFF. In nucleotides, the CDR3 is TGTGCCAGCAGCCAAGATCAGGCGGGCTCCTACAATGAGCAGTTCTTC.

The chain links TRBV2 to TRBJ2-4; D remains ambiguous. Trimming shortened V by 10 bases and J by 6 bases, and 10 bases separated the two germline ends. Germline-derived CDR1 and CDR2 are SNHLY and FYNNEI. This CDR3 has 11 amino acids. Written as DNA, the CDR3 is TGTGCCACCGGTTTTAGAAACATTCAGTACTTC. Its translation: CATGFRNIQYF.

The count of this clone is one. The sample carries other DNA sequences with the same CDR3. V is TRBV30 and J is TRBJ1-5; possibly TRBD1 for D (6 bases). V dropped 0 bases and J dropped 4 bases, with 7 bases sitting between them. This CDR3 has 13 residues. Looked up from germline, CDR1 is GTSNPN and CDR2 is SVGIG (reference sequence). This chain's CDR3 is CAWSVGGNQPQHF. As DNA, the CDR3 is TGTGCCTGGAGTGTAGGGGGAAATCAGCCCCAGCATTTT.

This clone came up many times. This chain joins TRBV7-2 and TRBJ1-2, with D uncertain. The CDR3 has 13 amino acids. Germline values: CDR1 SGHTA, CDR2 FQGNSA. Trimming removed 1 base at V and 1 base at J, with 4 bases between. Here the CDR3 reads CASSLDNNYGYTF. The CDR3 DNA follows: TGTGCCAGCAGCTTAGACAATAACTATGGCTACACCTTC.

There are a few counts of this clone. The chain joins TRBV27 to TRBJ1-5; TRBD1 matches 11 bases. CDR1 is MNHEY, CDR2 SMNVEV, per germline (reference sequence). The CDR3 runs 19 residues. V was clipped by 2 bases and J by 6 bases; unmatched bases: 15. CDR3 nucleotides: TGTGCCAGCAGTTTACGCGGACAGGGGGCTGGTATTAGTCGTCAGCCCCAGCATTTT. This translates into CASSLRGQGAGISRQPQHF.

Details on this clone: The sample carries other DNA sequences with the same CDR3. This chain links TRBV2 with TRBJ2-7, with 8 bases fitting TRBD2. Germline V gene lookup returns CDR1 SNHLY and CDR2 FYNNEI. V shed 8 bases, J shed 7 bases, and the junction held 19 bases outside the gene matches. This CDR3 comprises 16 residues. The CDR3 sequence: CASGGRGGWARGEQYF. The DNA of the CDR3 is TGTGCCAGCGGAGGTCGGGGGGGCTGGGCTCGAGGGGAGCAGTACTTC.

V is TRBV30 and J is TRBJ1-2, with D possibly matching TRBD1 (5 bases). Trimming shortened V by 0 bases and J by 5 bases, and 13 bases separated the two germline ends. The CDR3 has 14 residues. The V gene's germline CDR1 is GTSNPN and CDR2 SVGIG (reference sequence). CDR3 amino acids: CAWSVQVAAYGYTF. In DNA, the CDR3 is TGTGCCTGGAGTGTACAGGTCGCGGCTTATGGCTACACCTTC.

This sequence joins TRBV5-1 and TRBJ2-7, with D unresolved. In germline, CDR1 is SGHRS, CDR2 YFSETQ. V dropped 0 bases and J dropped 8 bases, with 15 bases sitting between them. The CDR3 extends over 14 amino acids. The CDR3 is CASSLDGWASQQYF. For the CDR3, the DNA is TGCGCCAGCAGCTTGGACGGATGGGCCTCTCAGCAGTACTTC.

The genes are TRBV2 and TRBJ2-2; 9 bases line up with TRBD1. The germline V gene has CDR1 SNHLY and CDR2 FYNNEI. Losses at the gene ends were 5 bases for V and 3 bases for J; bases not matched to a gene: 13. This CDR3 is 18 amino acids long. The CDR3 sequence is CASSYHLGTGIDTGELFF. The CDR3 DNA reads TGTGCCAGCAGTTACCATCTGGGGACAGGGATTGACACCGGGGAGCTGTTTTTT.

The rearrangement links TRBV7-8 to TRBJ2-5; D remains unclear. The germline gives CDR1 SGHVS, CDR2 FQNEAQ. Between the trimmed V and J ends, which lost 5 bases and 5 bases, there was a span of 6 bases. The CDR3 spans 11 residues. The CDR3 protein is CASSPAETQYF. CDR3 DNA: TGTGCCAGCAGCCCCGCGGAGACCCAGTACTTC.

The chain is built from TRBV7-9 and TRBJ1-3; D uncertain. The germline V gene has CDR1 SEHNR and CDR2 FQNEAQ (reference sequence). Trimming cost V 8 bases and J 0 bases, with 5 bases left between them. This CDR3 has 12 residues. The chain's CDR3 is CASSLSGNTIYF. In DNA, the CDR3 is TGTGCCAGCTCACTCTCTGGAAACACCATATATTTT.

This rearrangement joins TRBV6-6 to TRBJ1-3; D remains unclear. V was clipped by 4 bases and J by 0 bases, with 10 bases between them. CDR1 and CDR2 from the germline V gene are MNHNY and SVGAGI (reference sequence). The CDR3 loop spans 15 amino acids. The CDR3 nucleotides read TGTGCCAGCAGTTCCAGGACGAGCTCTGGAAACACCATATATTTT. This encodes CASSSRTSSGNTIYF.

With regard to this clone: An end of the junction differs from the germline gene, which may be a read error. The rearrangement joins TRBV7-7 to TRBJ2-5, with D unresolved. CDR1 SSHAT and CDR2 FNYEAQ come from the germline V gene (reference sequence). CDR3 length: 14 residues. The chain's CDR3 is CASSPTGGEETQYF. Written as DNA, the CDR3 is TGTGCTAGCAGCCCGACTGGTGGAGAGGAGACCCAGTACTTC.

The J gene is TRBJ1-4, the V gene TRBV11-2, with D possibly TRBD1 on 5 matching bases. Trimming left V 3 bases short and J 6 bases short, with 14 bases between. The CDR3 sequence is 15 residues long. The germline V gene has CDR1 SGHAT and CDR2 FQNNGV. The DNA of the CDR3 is TGTGCCAGCAGCTTCGGAGGGGTGGAAGATGAAAAACTGTTTTTT. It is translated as CASSFGGVEDEKLFF. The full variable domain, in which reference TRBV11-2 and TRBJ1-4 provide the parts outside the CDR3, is EAGVAQSPRYKIIEKRQSVAFWCNPISGHATLYWYQQILGQGPKLLIQFQNNGVVDDSQLPKDRFSAERLKGVDSTLKIQPAKLEDSAVYLCASSFGGVEDEKLFFGSGTQLSVL.

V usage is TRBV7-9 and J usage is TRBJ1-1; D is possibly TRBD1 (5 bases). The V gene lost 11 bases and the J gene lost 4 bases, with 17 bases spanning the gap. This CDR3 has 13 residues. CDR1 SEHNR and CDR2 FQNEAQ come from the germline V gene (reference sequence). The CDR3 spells CAPQTGVGTEAFF. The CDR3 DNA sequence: TGTGCCCCCCAGACGGGGGTGGGCACTGAAGCTTTCTTT. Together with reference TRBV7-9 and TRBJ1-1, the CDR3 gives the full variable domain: DTGVSQNPRHKITKRGQNVTFRCDPISEHNRLYWYRQTLGQGPEFLTYFQNEAQLEKSRLLSDRFSAERPKGSFSTLEIQRTEQGDSAMYLCAPQTGVGTEAFFGQGTRLTVV.

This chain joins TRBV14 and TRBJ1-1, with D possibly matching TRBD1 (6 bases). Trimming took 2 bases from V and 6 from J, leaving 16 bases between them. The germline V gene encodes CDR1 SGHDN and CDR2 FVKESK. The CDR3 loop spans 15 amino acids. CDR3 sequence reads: CASSQLTGLLAEAFF. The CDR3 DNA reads TGTGCCAGCAGCCAACTAACAGGGCTTTTGGCTGAAGCTTTCTTT.

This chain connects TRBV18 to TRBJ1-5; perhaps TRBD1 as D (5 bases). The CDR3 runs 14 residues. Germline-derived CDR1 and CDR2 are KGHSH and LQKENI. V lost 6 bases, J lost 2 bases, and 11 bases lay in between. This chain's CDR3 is CASSQGGGNQPQHF. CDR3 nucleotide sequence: TGTGCCAGCTCGCAGGGAGGCGGCAATCAGCCCCAGCATTTT.

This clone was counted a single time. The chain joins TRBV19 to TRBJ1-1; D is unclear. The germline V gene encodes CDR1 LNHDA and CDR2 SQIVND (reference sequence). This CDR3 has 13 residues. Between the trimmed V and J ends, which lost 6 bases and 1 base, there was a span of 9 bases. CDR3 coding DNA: TGTGCCAGTAGCCGGAAGGGGAACACTGAAGCTTTCTTT. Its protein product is CASSRKGNTEAFF. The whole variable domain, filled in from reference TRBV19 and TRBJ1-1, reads DGGITQSPKYLFRKEGQNVTLSCEQNLNHDAMYWYRQDPGQGLRLIYYSQIVNDFQKGDIAEGYSVSREKKESFPLTVTSAQKNPTAFYLCASSRKGNTEAFFGQGTRLTVV.

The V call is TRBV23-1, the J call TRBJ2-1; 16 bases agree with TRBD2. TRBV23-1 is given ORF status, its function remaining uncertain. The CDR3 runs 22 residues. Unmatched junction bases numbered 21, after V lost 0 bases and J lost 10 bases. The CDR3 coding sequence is TGCGCCAGCAGTCAATCGAACTCGGGGGGACTAGCGGGAGGGCGCAATAGAAAAGAGCAGTTCTTC. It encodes CASSQSNSGGLAGGRNRKEQFF.

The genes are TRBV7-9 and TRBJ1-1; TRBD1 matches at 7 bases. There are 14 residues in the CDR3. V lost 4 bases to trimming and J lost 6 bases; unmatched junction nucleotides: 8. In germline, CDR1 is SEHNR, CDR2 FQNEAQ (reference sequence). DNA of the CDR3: TGTGCCAGCAGCTCACAAACAGGGGTCCCTGAAGCTTTCTTT. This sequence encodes CASSSQTGVPEAFF.

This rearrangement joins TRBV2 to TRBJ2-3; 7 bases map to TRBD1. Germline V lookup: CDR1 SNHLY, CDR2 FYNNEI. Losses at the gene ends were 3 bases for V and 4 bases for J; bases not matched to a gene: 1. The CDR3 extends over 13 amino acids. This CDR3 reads CASSEQGADTQYF. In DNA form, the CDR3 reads TGTGCCAGCAGTGAGCAGGGGGCAGATACGCAGTATTTT.